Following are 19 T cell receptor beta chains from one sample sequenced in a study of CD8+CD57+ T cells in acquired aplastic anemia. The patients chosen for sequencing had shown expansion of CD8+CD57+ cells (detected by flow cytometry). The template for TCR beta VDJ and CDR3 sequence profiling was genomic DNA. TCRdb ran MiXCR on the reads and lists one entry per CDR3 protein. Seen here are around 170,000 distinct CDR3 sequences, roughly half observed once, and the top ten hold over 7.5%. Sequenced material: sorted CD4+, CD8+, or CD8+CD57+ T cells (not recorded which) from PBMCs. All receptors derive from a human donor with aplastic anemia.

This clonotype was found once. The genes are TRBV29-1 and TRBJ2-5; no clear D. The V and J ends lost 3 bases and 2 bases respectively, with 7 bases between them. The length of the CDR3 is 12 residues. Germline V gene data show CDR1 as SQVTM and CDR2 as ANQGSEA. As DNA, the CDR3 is TGCAGCGTTGAGGCAGATCAAGAGACCCAGTACTTC. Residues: CSVEADQETQYF. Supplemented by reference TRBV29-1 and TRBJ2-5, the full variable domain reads SAVISQKPSRDICQRGTSLTIQCQVDSQVTMMFWYRQQPGQSLTLIATANQGSEATYESGFVIDKFPISRPNLTFSTLTVSNMSPEDSSIYLCSVEADQETQYFGPGTRLLVL.

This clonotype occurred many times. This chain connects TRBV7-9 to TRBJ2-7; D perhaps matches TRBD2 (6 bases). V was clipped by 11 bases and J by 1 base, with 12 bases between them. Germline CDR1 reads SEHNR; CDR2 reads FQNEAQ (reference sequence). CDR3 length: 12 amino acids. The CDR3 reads CACPRGSYEQYF. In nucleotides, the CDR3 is TGTGCCTGCCCCCGGGGGTCCTACGAGCAGTACTTC.

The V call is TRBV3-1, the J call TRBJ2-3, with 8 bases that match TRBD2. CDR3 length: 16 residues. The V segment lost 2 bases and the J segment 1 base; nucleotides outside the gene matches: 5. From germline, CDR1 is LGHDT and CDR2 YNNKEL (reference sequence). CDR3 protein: CASSQSREGGTDTQYF. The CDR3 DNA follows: TGTGCCAGCAGCCAAAGTCGGGAGGGAGGCACAGATACGCAGTATTTT.

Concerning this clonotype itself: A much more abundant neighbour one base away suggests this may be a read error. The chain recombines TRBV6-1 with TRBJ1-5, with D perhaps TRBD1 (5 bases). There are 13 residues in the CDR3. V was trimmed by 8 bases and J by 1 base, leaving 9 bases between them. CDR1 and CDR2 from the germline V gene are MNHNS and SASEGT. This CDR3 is CASEGLSNQPQHF. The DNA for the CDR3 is TGTGCCAGCGAGGGACTGAGCAATCAGCCCCAGCATTTT.

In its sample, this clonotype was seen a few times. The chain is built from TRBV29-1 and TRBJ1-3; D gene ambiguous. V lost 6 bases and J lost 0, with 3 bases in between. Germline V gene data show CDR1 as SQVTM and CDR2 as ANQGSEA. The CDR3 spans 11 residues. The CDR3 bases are TGCAGCGTGCTCTCTGGAAACACCATATATTTT. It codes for CSVLSGNTIYF.

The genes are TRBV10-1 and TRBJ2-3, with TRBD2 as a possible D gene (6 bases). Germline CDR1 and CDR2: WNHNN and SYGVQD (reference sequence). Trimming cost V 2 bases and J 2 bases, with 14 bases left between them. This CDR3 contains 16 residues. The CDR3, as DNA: TGCGCCAGCAGTGAGCCTAGGAGGGCAGCCACAGATACGCAGTATTTT. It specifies CASSEPRRAATDTQYF.

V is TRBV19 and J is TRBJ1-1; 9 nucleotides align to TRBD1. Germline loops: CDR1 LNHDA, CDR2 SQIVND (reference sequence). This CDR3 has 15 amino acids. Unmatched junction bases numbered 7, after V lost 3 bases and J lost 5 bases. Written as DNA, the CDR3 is TGTGCCAGTAGTATCCGGACAGGGGCATTAACTGAAGCTTTCTTT. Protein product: CASSIRTGALTEAFF.

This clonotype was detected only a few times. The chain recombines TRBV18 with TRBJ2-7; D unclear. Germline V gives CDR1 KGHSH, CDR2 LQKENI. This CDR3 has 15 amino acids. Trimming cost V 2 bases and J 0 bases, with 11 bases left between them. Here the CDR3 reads CASSPGRDLSYEQYF. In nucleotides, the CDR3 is TGTGCCAGCTCACCAGGTCGAGACCTCTCCTACGAGCAGTACTTC.

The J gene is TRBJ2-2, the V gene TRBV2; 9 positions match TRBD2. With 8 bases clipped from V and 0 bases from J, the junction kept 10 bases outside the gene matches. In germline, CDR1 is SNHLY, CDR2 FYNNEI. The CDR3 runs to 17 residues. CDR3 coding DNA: TGTGCCAGCTTTCTACTCAGCGGGAGGCCGAACACCGGGGAGCTGTTTTTT. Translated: CASFLLSGRPNTGELFF.

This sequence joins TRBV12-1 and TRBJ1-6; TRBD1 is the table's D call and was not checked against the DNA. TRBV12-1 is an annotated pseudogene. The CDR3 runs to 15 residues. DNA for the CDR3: TGTGCCAGCAGCTTTTCCCGGACAGGGGATTCACCCCTCCACTTT. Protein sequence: CASSFSRTGDSPLHF.

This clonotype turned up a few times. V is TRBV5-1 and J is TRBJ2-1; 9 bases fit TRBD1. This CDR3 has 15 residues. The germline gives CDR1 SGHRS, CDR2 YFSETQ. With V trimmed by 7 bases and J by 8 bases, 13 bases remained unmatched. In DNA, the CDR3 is TGCGCCAGCGGCGTGACCGGGACAGGGCTAGATGAGCAGTTCTTC. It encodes CASGVTGTGLDEQFF.

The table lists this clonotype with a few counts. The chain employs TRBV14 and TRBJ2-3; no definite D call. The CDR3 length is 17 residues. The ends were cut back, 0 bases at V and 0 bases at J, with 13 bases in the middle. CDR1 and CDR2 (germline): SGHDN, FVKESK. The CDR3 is CASSQDWAATSTDTQYF. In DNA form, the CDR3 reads TGTGCCAGCAGCCAAGATTGGGCAGCCACTAGCACAGATACGCAGTATTTT. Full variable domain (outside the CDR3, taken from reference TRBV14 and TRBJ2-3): EAGVTQFPSHSVIEKGQTVTLRCDPISGHDNLYWYRRVMGKEIKFLLHFVKESKQDESGMPNNRFLAERTGGTYSTLKVQPAELEDSGVYFCASSQDWAATSTDTQYFGPGTRLTVL.

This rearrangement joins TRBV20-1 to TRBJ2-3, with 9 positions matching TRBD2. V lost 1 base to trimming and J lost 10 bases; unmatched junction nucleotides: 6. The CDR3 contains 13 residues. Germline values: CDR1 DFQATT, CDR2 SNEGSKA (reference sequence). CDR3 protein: CSARVPREGAQYF. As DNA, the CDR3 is TGCAGTGCTAGAGTTCCGCGGGAGGGTGCGCAGTATTTT.

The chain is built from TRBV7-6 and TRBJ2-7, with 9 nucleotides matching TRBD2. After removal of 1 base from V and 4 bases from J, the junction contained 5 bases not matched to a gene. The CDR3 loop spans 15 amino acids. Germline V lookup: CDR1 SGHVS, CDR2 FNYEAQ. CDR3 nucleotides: TGTGCCAGCAGCTTAGGTGTTAGCGGGGGTTACGAGCAGTACTTC. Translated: CASSLGVSGGYEQYF.

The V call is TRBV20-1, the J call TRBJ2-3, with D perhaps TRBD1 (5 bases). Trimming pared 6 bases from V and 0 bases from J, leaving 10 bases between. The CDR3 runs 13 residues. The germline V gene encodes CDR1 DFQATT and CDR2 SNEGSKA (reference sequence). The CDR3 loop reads CSAQTASTDTQYF. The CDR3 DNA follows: TGCAGTGCCCAGACAGCTAGCACAGATACGCAGTATTTT.

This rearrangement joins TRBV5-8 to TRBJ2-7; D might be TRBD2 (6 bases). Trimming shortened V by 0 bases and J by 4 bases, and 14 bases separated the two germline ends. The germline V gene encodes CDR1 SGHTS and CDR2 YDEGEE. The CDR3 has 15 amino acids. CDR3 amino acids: CASSLGYGRPYEQYF. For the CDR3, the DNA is TGTGCCAGCAGCTTGGGATACGGGAGACCGTACGAGCAGTACTTC.

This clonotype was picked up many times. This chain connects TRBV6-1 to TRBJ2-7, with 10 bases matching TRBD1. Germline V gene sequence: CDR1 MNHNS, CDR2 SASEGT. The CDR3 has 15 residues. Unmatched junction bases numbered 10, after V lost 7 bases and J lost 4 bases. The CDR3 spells CASNKPGQGMYEQYF. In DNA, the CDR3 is TGTGCCAGCAACAAACCGGGACAGGGGATGTACGAGCAGTACTTC.

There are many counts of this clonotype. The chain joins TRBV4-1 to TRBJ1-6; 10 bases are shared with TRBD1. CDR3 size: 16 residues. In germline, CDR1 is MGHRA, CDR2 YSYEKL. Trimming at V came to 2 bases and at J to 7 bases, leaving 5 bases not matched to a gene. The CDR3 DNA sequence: TGCGCCAGCAGCCAAAGGGGACAGGGGCAGAATTCACCCCTCCACTTT. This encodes CASSQRGQGQNSPLHF.

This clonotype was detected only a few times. The CDR3 bases are TGTGCCAGCAGTGAGGCAGCTGAAGCTTTCTTT. Protein product: CASSEAAEAFF. The genes are TRBV2 and TRBJ1-1; D is unclear. V lost 3 bases, J lost 6 bases, and 5 bases lay in between. The CDR3 totals 11 residues. CDR1 and CDR2 (germline): SNHLY, FYNNEI.